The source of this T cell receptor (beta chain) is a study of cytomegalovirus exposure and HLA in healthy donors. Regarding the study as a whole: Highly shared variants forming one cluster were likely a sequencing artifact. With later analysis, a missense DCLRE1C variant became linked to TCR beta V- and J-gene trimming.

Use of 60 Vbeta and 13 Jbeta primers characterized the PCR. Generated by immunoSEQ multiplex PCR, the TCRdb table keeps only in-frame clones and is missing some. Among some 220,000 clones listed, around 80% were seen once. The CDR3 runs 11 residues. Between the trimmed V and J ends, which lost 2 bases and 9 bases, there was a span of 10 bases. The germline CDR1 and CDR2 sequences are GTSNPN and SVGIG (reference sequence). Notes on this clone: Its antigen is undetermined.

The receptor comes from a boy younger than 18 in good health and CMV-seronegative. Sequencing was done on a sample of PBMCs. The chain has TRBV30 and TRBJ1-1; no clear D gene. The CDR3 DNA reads TGTGCCTGGAGTTCCCGGGGTAAAGCTTTCTTT. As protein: CAWSSRGKAFF.